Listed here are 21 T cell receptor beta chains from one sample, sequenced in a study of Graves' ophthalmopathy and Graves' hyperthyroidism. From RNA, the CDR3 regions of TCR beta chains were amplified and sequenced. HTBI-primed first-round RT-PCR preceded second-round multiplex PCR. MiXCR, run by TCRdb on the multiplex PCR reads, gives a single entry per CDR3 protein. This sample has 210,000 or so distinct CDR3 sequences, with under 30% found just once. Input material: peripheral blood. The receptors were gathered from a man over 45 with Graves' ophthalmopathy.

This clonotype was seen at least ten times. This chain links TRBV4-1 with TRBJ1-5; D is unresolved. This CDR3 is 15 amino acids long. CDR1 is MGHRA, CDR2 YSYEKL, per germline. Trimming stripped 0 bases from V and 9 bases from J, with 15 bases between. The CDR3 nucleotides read TGCGCCAGCAGCCAAGACGAGGCGGCCGCGGGGCCCCAGCATTTT. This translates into CASSQDEAAAGPQHF.

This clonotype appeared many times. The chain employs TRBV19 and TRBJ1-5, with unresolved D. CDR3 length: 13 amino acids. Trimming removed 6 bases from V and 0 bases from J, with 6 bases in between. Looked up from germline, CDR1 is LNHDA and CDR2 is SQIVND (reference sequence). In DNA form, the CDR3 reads TGTGCCAGTAGAGGATATAGCAATCAGCCCCAGCATTTT. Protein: CASRGYSNQPQHF.

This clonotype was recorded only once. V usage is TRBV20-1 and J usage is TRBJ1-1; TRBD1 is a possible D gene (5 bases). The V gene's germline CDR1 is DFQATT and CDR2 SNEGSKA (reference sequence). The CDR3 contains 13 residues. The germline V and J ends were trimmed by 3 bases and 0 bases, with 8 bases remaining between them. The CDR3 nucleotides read TGCAGTGCTAGCGACAGAGTGAACACTGAAGCTTTCTTT. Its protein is CSASDRVNTEAFF.

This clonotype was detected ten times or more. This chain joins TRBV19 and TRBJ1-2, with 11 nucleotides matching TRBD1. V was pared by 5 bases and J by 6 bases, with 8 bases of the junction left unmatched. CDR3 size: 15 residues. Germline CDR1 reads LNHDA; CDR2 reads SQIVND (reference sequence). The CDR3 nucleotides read TGTGCCAGTAGTCCGCGGACAGGGGGCGCCCATGGCTACACCTTC. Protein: CASSPRTGGAHGYTF.

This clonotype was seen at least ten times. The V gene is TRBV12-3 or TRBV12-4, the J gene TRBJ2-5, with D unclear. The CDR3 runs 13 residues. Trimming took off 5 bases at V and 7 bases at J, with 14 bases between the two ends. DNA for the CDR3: TGTGCCAGCAGTCCTACAAGGGCAGGGACCCAGTACTTC. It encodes CASSPTRAGTQYF.

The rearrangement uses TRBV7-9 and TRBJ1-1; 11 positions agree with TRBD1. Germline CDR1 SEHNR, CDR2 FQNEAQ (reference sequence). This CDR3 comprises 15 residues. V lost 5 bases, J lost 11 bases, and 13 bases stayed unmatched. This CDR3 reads CASSPPPGQGVGAFF. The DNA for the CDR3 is TGTGCCAGCAGCCCGCCCCCGGGACAGGGGGTTGGTGCTTTCTTT.

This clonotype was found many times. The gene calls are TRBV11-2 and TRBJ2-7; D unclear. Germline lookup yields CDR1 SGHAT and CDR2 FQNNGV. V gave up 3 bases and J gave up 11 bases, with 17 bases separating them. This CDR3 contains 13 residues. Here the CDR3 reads CASSFADSSWEYF. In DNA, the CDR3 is TGTGCCAGCAGCTTTGCTGACTCCTCTTGGGAGTACTTC. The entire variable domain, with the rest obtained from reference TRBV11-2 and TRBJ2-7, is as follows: EAGVAQSPRYKIIEKRQSVAFWCNPISGHATLYWYQQILGQGPKLLIQFQNNGVVDDSQLPKDRFSAERLKGVDSTLKIQPAKLEDSAVYLCASSFADSSWEYFGPGTRLTVT.

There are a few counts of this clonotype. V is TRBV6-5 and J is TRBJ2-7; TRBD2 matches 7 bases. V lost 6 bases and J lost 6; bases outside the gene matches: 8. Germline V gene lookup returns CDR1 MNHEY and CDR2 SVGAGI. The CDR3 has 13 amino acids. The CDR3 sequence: CASSYDSGGEQYF. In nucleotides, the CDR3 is TGTGCCAGCAGCTATGACTCGGGGGGCGAGCAGTACTTC.

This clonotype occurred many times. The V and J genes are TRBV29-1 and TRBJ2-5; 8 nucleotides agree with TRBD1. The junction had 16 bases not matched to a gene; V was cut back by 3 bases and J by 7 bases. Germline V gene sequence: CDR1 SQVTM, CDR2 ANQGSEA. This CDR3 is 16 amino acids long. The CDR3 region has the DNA TGCAGCGTTGATAGCTGGGCGGACAGGGATGAAGGGACCCAGTACTTC. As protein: CSVDSWADRDEGTQYF.

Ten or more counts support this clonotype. This CDR3 is CASSLVSSGLKETQYF. As DNA, the CDR3 is TGTGCCAGCAGCTTAGTCTCTAGCGGACTAAAAGAGACCCAGTACTTC. The J gene is TRBJ2-5, the V gene TRBV7-6; 7 nucleotides align to TRBD2. The CDR3 has 16 residues. CDR1 is SGHVS and CDR2 is FNYEAQ in the germline V gene. V lost 1 base and J lost 3; bases outside the gene matches: 8.

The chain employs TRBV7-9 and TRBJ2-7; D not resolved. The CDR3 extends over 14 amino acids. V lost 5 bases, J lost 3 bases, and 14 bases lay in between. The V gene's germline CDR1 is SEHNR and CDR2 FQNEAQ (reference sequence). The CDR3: CASSPRSRVYEQYF. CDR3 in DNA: TGTGCCAGCAGCCCAAGGTCACGGGTCTACGAGCAGTACTTC.

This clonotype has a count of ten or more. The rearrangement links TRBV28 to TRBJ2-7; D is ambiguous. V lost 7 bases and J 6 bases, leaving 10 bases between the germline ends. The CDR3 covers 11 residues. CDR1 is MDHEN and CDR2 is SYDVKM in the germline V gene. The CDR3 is CASNQAAEQYF. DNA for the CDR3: TGTGCCAGCAACCAAGCAGCCGAGCAGTACTTC.

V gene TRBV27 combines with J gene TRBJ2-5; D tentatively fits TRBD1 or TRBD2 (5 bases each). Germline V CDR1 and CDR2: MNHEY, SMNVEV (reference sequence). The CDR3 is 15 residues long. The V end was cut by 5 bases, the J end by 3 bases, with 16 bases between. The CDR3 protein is CASSPGTRSEETQYF. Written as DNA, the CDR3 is TGTGCCAGCAGTCCAGGGACCCGAAGTGAAGAGACCCAGTACTTC.

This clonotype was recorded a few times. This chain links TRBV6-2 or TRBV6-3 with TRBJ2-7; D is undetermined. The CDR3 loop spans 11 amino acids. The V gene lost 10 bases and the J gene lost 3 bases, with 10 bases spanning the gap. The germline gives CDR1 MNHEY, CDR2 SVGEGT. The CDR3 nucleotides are TGTGCCACCGGGCGGATCTACGAGCAGTACTTC. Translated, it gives CATGRIYEQYF.

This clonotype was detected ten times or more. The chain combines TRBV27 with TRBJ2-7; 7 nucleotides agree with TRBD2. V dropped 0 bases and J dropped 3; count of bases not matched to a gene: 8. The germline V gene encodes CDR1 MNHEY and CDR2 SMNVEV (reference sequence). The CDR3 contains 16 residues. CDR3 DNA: TGTGCCAGCAGTTTATCGAAGGGAGGGGTAGACTACGAGCAGTACTTC. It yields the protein CASSLSKGGVDYEQYF.

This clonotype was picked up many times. CDR3 loop: CASSQSYPGNIQYF. As DNA, the CDR3 is TGTGCCAGCAGCCAAAGCTATCCGGGGAACATTCAGTACTTC. The rearrangement joins TRBV3-1 to TRBJ2-4, with a tentative D call TRBD2 (5 bases). Trimming cost V 2 bases and J 7 bases, with 12 bases left between them. The CDR3 totals 14 residues. The germline V gene encodes CDR1 LGHDT and CDR2 YNNKEL (reference sequence).

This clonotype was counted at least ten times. Here the CDR3 DNA reads TGTGCCAGCAGTTTGGTCACAGGGAAGGGGTCCTACGAGCAGTACTTC. It codes for CASSLVTGKGSYEQYF. The chain recombines TRBV28 with TRBJ2-7, with D possibly TRBD1 on 6 matching bases. This CDR3 spans 16 amino acids. Trimming left V 3 bases short and J 1 base short, with 16 bases between. Germline loops: CDR1 MDHEN, CDR2 SYDVKM.

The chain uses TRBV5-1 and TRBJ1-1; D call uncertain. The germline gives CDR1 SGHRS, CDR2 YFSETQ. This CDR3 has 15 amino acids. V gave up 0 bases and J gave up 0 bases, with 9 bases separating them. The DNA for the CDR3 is TGCGCCAGCAGCTTGGCCTCCGCGTTGAACACTGAAGCTTTCTTT. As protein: CASSLASALNTEAFF.

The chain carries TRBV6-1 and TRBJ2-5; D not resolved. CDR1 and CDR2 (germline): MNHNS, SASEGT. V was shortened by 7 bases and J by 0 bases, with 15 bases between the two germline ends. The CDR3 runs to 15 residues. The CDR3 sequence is CASKPLLADQETQYF. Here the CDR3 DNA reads TGTGCCAGCAAACCACTCTTGGCGGACCAAGAGACCCAGTACTTC.

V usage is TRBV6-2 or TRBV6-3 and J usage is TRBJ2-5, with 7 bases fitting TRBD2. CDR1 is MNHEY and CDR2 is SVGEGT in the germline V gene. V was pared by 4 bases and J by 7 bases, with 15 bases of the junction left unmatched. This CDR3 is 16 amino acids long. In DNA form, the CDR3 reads TGTGCCAGCAGTTGGGGGGGGGGGGGGGGGGGGGGGACCCAGTACTTC. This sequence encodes CASSWGGGGGGGTQYF.

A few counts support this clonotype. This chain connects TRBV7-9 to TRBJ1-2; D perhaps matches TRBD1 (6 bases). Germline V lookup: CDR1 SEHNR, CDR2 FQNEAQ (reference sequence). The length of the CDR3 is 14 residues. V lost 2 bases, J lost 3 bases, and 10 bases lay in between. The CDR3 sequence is CASSLSRTDYGYTF. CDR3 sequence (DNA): TGTGCCAGCAGCTTATCCCGGACAGACTATGGCTACACCTTC. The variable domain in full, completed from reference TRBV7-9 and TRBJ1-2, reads DTGVSQNPRHKITKRGQNVTFRCDPISEHNRLYWYRQTLGQGPEFLTYFQNEAQLEKSRLLSDRFSAERPKGSFSTLEIQRTEQGDSAMYLCASSLSRTDYGYTFGSGTRLTVV.